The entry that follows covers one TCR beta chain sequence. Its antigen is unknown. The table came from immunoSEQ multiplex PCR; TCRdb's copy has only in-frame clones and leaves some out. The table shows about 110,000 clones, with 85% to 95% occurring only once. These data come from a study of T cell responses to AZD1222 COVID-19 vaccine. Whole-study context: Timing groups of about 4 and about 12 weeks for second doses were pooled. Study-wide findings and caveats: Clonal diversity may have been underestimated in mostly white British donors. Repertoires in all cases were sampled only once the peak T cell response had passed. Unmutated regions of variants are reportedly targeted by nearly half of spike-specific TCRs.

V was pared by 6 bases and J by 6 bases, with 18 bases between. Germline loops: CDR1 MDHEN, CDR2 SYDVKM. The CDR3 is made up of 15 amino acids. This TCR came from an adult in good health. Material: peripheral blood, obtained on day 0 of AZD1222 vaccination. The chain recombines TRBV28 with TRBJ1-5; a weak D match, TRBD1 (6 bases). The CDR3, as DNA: TGTGCCAGCAGCCCTGGGGGGCAGGGAGGTCAGCCCCAGCATTTT. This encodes CASSPGGQGGQPQHF.